A single sample is the source of the 29 T cell receptor beta chains below, sequenced in a study of siplizumab effects on memory and regulatory T cells. Generated by immunoSEQ multiplex PCR, the TCRdb table keeps only in-frame clones and is missing some. The data hold over 100,000 clones, with around 92% observed a single time. Sample: Tregs sorted from blood. These receptors all come from a human donor in good health.

V is TRBV5-1 and J is TRBJ2-5, with D possibly matching TRBD1 (5 bases). The CDR3 sequence is 14 residues long. Trimming pared 5 bases from V and 1 base from J, leaving 12 bases between. CDR1 and CDR2 (germline): SGHRS, YFSETQ. CDR3 bases: TGCGCCAGCAGGGCAGGGCTATCCCAAGAGACCCAGTACTTC. It encodes CASRAGLSQETQYF.

V and J are TRBV5-1 and TRBJ2-3, with D unresolved. Germline V gene sequence: CDR1 SGHRS, CDR2 YFSETQ. CDR3 length equals 15 residues. Trimming removed 1 base at V and 0 bases at J, with 9 bases between. The CDR3 DNA reads TGCGCCAGCAGCTTGATGGTGGCTAGCACAGATACGCAGTATTTT. This sequence encodes CASSLMVASTDTQYF.

As for this clone: At one of its ends the junction is not consistent with the germline gene, which may arise from a read error. The chain recombines TRBV7-7 with TRBJ2-7; 9 bases agree with TRBD1. Per germline, CDR1 SSHAT and CDR2 FNYEAQ (reference sequence). This CDR3 has 13 amino acids. The CDR3 protein is CASSLDRGGQQYF. The CDR3 DNA follows: TGTGCTAGCAGCTTGGACAGGGGAGGCCAGCAGTACTTC.

V usage is TRBV18 and J usage is TRBJ2-7; D not resolved. The CDR3 runs to 13 residues. Per the germline V gene, CDR1 is KGHSH and CDR2 is LQKENI. V shed 6 bases and J shed 0 bases, with 9 bases lying between them. DNA of the CDR3: TGTGCCAGCTCCCTGGGATACTCCTACGAGCAGTACTTC. This sequence encodes CASSLGYSYEQYF.

The J gene is TRBJ2-1, the V gene TRBV5-1; D is uncertain. The CDR3 is 15 amino acids. V shed 0 bases and J shed 0 bases, with 7 bases lying between them. CDR1 and CDR2 from the germline V gene are SGHRS and YFSETQ. The CDR3 sequence is CASSLVQVSYNEQFF. The CDR3 region has the DNA TGCGCCAGCAGCTTGGTCCAGGTCTCCTACAATGAGCAGTTCTTC.

The chain employs TRBV5-1 and TRBJ1-5; D uncertain. The V gene's germline CDR1 is SGHRS and CDR2 YFSETQ. This CDR3 comprises 14 residues. Deletions cut 2 bases from V and 0 bases from J, with 6 bases between. Here the CDR3 reads CASSLDYSNQPQHF. In nucleotides, the CDR3 is TGCGCCAGCAGCTTAGACTATAGCAATCAGCCCCAGCATTTT.

V usage is TRBV29-1 and J usage is TRBJ2-3; D is uncertain. V lost 7 bases and J lost 0, with 11 bases in between. The CDR3 runs 13 residues. Germline V gene sequence: CDR1 SQVTM, CDR2 ANQGSEA. The CDR3 here is CSAAGLSTDTQYF. The DNA of the CDR3 is TGCAGCGCTGCCGGGCTTAGCACAGATACGCAGTATTTT.

The chain joins TRBV5-1 to TRBJ2-3, with D possibly TRBD2 on 6 matching bases. V was trimmed by 6 bases and J by 2 bases, leaving 13 bases between them. Germline assignment: CDR1 SGHRS and CDR2 YFSETQ. CDR3 size: 14 residues. Here the CDR3 reads CASMEGSHTDTQYF. The CDR3 bases are TGCGCCAGCATGGAGGGTTCACACACAGATACGCAGTATTTT.

The chain combines TRBV19 with TRBJ1-2, with D hard to call. Trimming took 2 bases from V and 7 from J, leaving 11 bases between them. The CDR3 extends over 13 amino acids. Germline V gene data show CDR1 as LNHDA and CDR2 as SQIVND (reference sequence). The CDR3 nucleotides are TGTGCCAGTAGTATAAGGCGGCGAGGTGGCTACACCTTC. Translation: CASSIRRRGGYTF.

The rearrangement links TRBV5-6 to TRBJ1-1; D gene ambiguous. The length of the CDR3 is 15 residues. V was clipped by 3 bases and J by 2 bases, with 14 bases between them. CDR1 and CDR2 (germline): SGHDT, YYEEEE. The CDR3 DNA reads as TGTGCCAGCAGCTCAAATTACGGTGGCAACACTGAAGCTTTCTTT. As protein: CASSSNYGGNTEAFF.

This chain joins TRBV19 and TRBJ1-1; 7 nucleotides line up with TRBD1. The germline CDR1 and CDR2 sequences are LNHDA and SQIVND (reference sequence). V gave up 6 bases and J gave up 5 bases; unmatched junction bases: 12. The CDR3 sequence is 15 residues long. The CDR3 DNA reads TGTGCCAGTAGAAATAGAAAGGGGGCCAGGACTGAAGCTTTCTTT. Encoded protein: CASRNRKGARTEAFF.

CDR3 DNA sequence: TGTGCCAGCAGCTTACGAGGGATCGAGCAGTACTTC. Translation: CASSLRGIEQYF. The rearrangement uses TRBV7-8 and TRBJ2-7; D perhaps matches TRBD2 (5 bases). Germline CDR1 reads SGHVS; CDR2 reads FQNEAQ. The CDR3 is 12 residues long. Trimming removed 2 bases from V and 6 bases from J, with 8 bases in between.

V is TRBV19 and J is TRBJ1-2; TRBD1 agrees at 9 bases. The CDR3 covers 15 residues. Looked up from germline, CDR1 is LNHDA and CDR2 is SQIVND (reference sequence). Unmatched junction bases numbered 5, after V lost 3 bases and J lost 3 bases. The CDR3 protein is CASSIRDRADYGYTF. CDR3 bases: TGTGCCAGTAGTATCCGGGACAGGGCCGACTATGGCTACACCTTC.

This clone appeared a single time. This chain uses TRBV5-1 with TRBJ1-3, with a tentative D call TRBD1 (6 bases). V lost 0 bases, J lost 2 bases, and 12 bases lay in between. The germline V gene encodes CDR1 SGHRS and CDR2 YFSETQ. The CDR3 contains 16 residues. The CDR3 here is CASSLAGALAGNTIYF. The CDR3 DNA reads TGCGCCAGCAGCTTGGCGGGGGCGCTGGCTGGAAACACCATATATTTT.

The V and J genes are TRBV2 and TRBJ2-7; D unclear. The CDR3 totals 10 residues. With 9 bases removed from V and 4 bases from J, the gap between germline ends came to 7 bases. Germline V gene lookup returns CDR1 SNHLY and CDR2 FYNNEI. CDR3 sequence reads: CASGLYEQYF. The CDR3 region has the DNA TGTGCCAGTGGCCTTTACGAGCAGTACTTC.

The chain uses TRBV6-6 and TRBJ1-1; 7 positions agree with TRBD1. CDR3 length equals 14 residues. Germline CDR1 MNHNY, CDR2 SVGAGI (reference sequence). The junction had 7 bases not matched to a gene; V was cut back by 9 bases and J by 0 bases. CDR3 nucleotides: TGTGCCAGTCGATTACAGGGGATGAACACTGAAGCTTTCTTT. It encodes CASRLQGMNTEAFF.

The gene calls are TRBV30 and TRBJ2-7; D call uncertain. Deletions cut 3 bases from V and 3 bases from J, with 12 bases between. Looked up from germline, CDR1 is GTSNPN and CDR2 is SVGIG (reference sequence). The CDR3 runs to 13 residues. CDR3 in DNA: TGTGCCTGGAGGGATAAGCAGAGCTACGAGCAGTACTTC. The encoded protein is CAWRDKQSYEQYF.

This clone occurred once. The chain employs TRBV6-5 and TRBJ2-6; no definite D call. CDR1 and CDR2 from the germline V gene are MNHEY and SVGAGI. The CDR3 has 15 residues. Trimming left V 1 base short and J 2 bases short, with 6 bases between. The CDR3 bases are TGTGCCAGCAGTTACTGGGGTGCTGGGGCCAACGTCCTGACTTTC. Protein product: CASSYWGAGANVLTF.

The rearrangement links TRBV10-3 to TRBJ2-1, with 9 nucleotides matching TRBD1. Germline CDR1 reads ENHRY; CDR2 reads SYGVKD. V was clipped by 5 bases and J by 5 bases; unmatched bases: 4. There are 14 residues in the CDR3. The CDR3 is CAISTGTGNNEQFF. The DNA for the CDR3 is TGTGCCATCAGTACCGGGACAGGGAACAATGAGCAGTTCTTC.

The V and J genes are TRBV10-3 and TRBJ2-6; 8 bases align to TRBD2. J was trimmed by 2 bases and V by 6 bases; bases with no gene match: 6. Germline-derived CDR1 and CDR2 are ENHRY and SYGVKD. CDR3 length: 16 amino acids. CDR3 nucleotide sequence: TGTGCCATCAGCCGGGAGGGGTATCCTGGGGCCAACGTCCTGACTTTC. Protein: CAISREGYPGANVLTF.

The chain recombines TRBV5-1 with TRBJ2-1; TRBD2 matches 14 bases. Trimming took 1 base from V and 8 from J; bases not matched to a gene: 2. The CDR3 sequence is 15 residues long. CDR1 is SGHRS, CDR2 YFSETQ, per germline. This CDR3 reads CASSLRLAGGDEQFF. The CDR3 region has the DNA TGCGCCAGCAGCTTGCGACTAGCGGGAGGGGATGAGCAGTTCTTC.

V usage is TRBV18 and J usage is TRBJ1-2; maybe TRBD1 (6 bases). There are 12 residues in the CDR3. With 6 bases removed from V and 9 bases from J, the gap between germline ends came to 14 bases. The V gene's germline CDR1 is KGHSH and CDR2 LQKENI. In DNA form, the CDR3 reads TGTGCCAGCTCGCCTTCCCAGGGGAGCTACACCTTC. Translation: CASSPSQGSYTF.

V and J are TRBV5-5 and TRBJ1-4; tentative D call: TRBD1 (6 bases). Germline assignment: CDR1 SGHKS and CDR2 YYEKEE (reference sequence). Trimming removed 4 bases at V and 0 bases at J, with 13 bases between. The CDR3 spans 16 residues. CDR3 protein: CASSRHRDATNEKLFF. The CDR3 DNA reads as TGTGCCAGCAGCCGACACAGGGACGCAACTAATGAAAAACTGTTTTTT. Complete variable domain (other parts from reference TRBV5-5 and TRBJ1-4): DAGVTQSPTHLIKTRGQQVTLRCSPISGHKSVSWYQQVLGQGPQFIFQYYEKEERGRGNFPDRFSARQFPNYSSELNVNALLLGDSALYLCASSRHRDATNEKLFFGSGTQLSVL.

The rearrangement joins TRBV5-1 to TRBJ1-2, with D hard to call. This CDR3 has 15 amino acids. V shed 4 bases and J shed 5 bases, with 18 bases lying between them. From germline, CDR1 is SGHRS and CDR2 YFSETQ. DNA of the CDR3: TGCGCCAGCAGCCCGGCAGGACGGGTTGATTATGGCTACACCTTC. Its translation is CASSPAGRVDYGYTF.

The V gene is TRBV6-5, the J gene TRBJ1-3; 10 bases map to TRBD1. The CDR3 consists of 14 residues. With 6 bases clipped from V and 8 bases from J, the junction kept 7 bases outside the gene matches. The germline V gene encodes CDR1 MNHEY and CDR2 SVGAGI. In nucleotides, the CDR3 is TGTGCCAGCAGAAGGGACAGGGGTTGGGACACCATATATTTT. This codes for CASRRDRGWDTIYF.

The rearrangement joins TRBV6-5 to TRBJ1-1, with a possible D match to TRBD1 (5 bases). This CDR3 region has 14 residues. CDR1 is MNHEY, CDR2 SVGAGI, per germline. Trimming took off 5 bases at V and 1 base at J, with 11 bases between the two ends. Written as DNA, the CDR3 is TGTGCCAGCAGTCCCGGACATCCGAACACTGAAGCTTTCTTT. Translated: CASSPGHPNTEAFF.

This chain joins TRBV7-2 and TRBJ2-5, with 9 bases identical to TRBD2. CDR1 is SGHTA and CDR2 is FQGNSA in the germline V gene. The trim removed 5 bases at V and 2 bases at J, leaving 9 bases unmatched. CDR3 size: 16 residues. As DNA, the CDR3 is TGTGCCAGCAGCCGCGGGAGGGGGCTGGGGCAAGAGACCCAGTACTTC. This translates into CASSRGRGLGQETQYF. The full variable domain, in which reference TRBV7-2 and TRBJ2-5 provide the parts outside the CDR3, is GAGVSQSPSNKVTEKGKDVELRCDPISGHTALYWYRQSLGQGLEFLIYFQGNSAPDKSGLPSDRFSAERTGGSVSTLTIQRTQQEDSAVYLCASSRGRGLGQETQYFGPGTRLLVL.

V usage is TRBV5-1 and J usage is TRBJ1-1; the D gene is possibly TRBD1 (6 bases). CDR1 and CDR2 (germline): SGHRS, YFSETQ. Trimming pared 3 bases from V and 8 bases from J, leaving 11 bases between. The CDR3 spans 12 residues. The CDR3 DNA sequence: TGCGCCAGCAGCTCGGACGGGACAGAAGCTTTCTTT. It is translated as CASSSDGTEAFF.

This rearrangement joins TRBV2 to TRBJ2-7, with 10 bases identical to TRBD2. V trimming: 8 bases; J trimming: 4 bases; junction bases outside the gene matches: 11. Germline values: CDR1 SNHLY, CDR2 FYNNEI. The length of the CDR3 is 15 residues. Here the CDR3 reads CASLPEAGGIYEQYF. CDR3 nucleotides: TGTGCCAGCTTGCCCGAAGCGGGGGGGATTTACGAGCAGTACTTC.